This T cell receptor beta chain was sequenced during a study of blood T cells in healthy people across ages (dated by TCRdb to between 2014 and 2017). Study-wide context: Template switching captured roughly one uniquely barcoded TCR beta cDNA molecule per two T cells in model experiments. Using deep sequencing normalized with unique cDNA molecular identifiers, the study measured how TCR beta repertoire diversity changes with age. The donors were split into four age groups: young (average 16 years), middle-aged (roughly 39), aged (about 62) and long-lived (roughly 80). To avoid experimental bias, donors of different ages were distributed randomly across sequencing lanes. The study analyzed two additional independent replicas of 1 million unique cDNA reads from the same blood draw for two donors, one aged 18 to 29 and one aged 80 or older. The investigation overall reported the following: Estimates of total diversity based on one million sequenced T cells were considered lower bounds and underestimates. There was a strong correlation between observed TCR beta diversity and the percentage of naive T cells measured by flow cytometry. Since profiling was done on bulk unsorted PBMCs, naive and antigen-experienced compartments could not be conclusively compared. As age increased, observed TCR beta diversity per million T cells dropped in a roughly linear way, and a significant reduction was already evident by age about 40. Donor CMV infection status was unknown, potentially confounding age-related changes in expanded clonotypes. Compared with the aged group, the long-lived group had more naive CD4+ T cells, fewer expanded clones and increased TCR diversity, a pattern suggesting age selection.

The CDR1 and CDR2 encoded by the germline V gene are SQVTM and ANQGSEA. At the junction V is shortened by 5 bases and J by 4 bases; bases outside the gene matches: 6. The cysteine opens and the phenylalanine closes a CDR3 of 14 amino acids. Only the CDR3 DNA stays, 42 bases, in frame from base 1. Concerning this clonotype itself: The antigen it binds to is not known. There are no base qualities to consult, and no much larger clone falls within one base.

Donors were 39 systemically healthy Caucasian individuals from Russia aged roughly 6 to 95 years. Each donor gave 8 to 10 milliliters of peripheral blood, collected into EDTA-treated Vacutainer tubes. Ficoll-Paque density-gradient centrifugation was used to isolate PBMCs, with at least 6.5 million obtained per sample. Total RNA, at least 6 micrograms per sample, was extracted from PBMCs with Trizol reagent. For every donor, flow cytometry on a PBMC aliquot measured the percentage of naive CD45RAhigh/CD27high T cells. The receptor library was made with 5' RACE. Sequencing relied on an Illumina HiSeq 2500. A second PCR of roughly 6 to 12 cycles was run with a J-beta primer mix and a sample-barcoded 5' primer. A unique molecular identifier was introduced onto each TCR beta cDNA molecule by a template-switch 5' adaptor carrying 12 random nucleotides. Each sample yielded at least 2.5 million CDR3-containing paired-end reads. First-strand cDNA synthesis was performed from all RNA using the Mint cDNA synthesis kit, with priming by a TRBC-specific oligonucleotide. Following uracil-DNA glycosylase treatment, a first 18-cycle PCR with universal primers M1SS and BC2_uni_R was performed on all cDNA. In the authors' own workflow: For normalization, 1 million high-quality reads were randomly selected from each sample, with every read carrying a distinct molecular identifier. Reads with shared molecular identifiers were discarded instead of being binned into consensus sequences. MiTCR, with a Q25 quality threshold and the strictest error-elimination algorithm, was used for CDR3 identification, clonotype clustering and error correction. Lower-bound total TCR beta diversity was estimated with a nonparametric unseen species model using Euler transformation. TCRdb cleaned the public reads at Q25 with fastp, built clones with MiXCR and kept in-frame beta chains. Each entry merges the rows of one CDR3 protein and shows their most common DNA and genes. TCRdb, rather than the study authors, made the V and J calls. This sample lists 590,000 or so distinct CDR3 sequences; approximately 30% were detected once. Of the sample, approximately 15% is held by the ten largest clones.

The sequencing input was blood. This clonotype originated in an elderly woman in good health. Here the chain combines TRBV29-1 and TRBJ2-2; TRBD1 lines up with 8 middle nucleotides. CDR3 reads: CSVFAQGATGELFF. The bases read TGCAGCGTTTTCGCCCAGGGGGCCACCGGGGAGCTGTTTTTT.